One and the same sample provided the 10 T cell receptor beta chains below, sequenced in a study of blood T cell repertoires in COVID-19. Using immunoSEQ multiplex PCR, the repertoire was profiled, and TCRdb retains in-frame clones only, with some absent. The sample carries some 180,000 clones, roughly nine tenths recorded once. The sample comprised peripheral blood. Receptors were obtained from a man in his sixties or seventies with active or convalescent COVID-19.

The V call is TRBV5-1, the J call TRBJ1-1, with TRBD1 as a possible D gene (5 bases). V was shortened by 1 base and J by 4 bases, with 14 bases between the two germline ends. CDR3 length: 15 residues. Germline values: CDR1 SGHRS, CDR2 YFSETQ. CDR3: CASSLLSGSGTEAFF. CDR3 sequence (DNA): TGCGCCAGCAGCTTGCTCTCAGGGTCAGGCACTGAAGCTTTCTTT.

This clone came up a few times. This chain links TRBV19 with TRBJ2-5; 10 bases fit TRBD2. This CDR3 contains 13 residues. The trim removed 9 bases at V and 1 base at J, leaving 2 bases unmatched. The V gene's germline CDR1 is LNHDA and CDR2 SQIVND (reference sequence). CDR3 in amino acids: CASRTSGQETQYF. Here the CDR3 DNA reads TGTGCCAGCAGGACTAGCGGCCAAGAGACCCAGTACTTC.

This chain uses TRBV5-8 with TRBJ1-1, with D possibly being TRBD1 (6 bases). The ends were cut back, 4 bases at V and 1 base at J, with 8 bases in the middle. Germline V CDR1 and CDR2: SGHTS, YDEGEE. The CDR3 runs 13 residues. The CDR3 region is CASSRGQNTEAFF. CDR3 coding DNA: TGTGCCAGCAGCAGGGGACAGAACACTGAAGCTTTCTTT.

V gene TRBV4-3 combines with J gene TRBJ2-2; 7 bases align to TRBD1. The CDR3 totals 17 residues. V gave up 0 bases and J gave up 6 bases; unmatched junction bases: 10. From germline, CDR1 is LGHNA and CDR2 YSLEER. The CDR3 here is CASSQDKNRGSPGELFF. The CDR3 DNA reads TGCGCCAGCAGCCAAGACAAAAACAGGGGTTCTCCCGGGGAGCTGTTTTTT.

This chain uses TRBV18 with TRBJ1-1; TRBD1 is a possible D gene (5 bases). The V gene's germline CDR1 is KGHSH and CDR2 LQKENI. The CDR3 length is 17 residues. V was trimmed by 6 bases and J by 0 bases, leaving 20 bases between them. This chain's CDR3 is CASSPNGAEVLNTEAFF. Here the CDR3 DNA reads TGTGCCAGCTCGCCTAATGGGGCAGAGGTGCTGAACACTGAAGCTTTCTTT. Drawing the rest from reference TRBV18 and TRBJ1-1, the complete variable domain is NAGVMQNPRHLVRRRGQEARLRCSPMKGHSHVYWYRQLPEEGLKFMVYLQKENIIDESGMPKERFSAEFPKEGPSILRIQQVVRGDSAAYFCASSPNGAEVLNTEAFFGQGTRLTVV.

For the CDR3, the DNA is TGCGCCAGCAGACCGGGTGGAGGTAATGAAAAACTGTTTTTT. It encodes CASRPGGGNEKLFF. V and J are TRBV5-1 and TRBJ1-4; D call uncertain. Trimming took 5 bases from V and 4 from J, leaving 12 bases between them. Per the germline V gene, CDR1 is SGHRS and CDR2 is YFSETQ. The length of the CDR3 is 14 residues.

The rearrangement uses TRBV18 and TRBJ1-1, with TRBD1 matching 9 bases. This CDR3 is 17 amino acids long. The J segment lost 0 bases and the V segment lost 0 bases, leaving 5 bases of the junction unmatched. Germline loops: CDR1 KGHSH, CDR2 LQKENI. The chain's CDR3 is CASSPPGGTGLNTEAFF. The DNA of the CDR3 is TGTGCCAGCTCACCACCCGGGGGGACAGGGCTGAACACTGAAGCTTTCTTT.

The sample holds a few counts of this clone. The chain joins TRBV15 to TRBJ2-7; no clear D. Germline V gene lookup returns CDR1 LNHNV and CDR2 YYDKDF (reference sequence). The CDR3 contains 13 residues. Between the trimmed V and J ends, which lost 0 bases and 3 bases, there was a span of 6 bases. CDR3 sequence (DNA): TGTGCCACCAGCAGAGATCCAGTCTACGAGCAGTACTTC. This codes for CATSRDPVYEQYF.

CDR3 sequence: CATREAGYNEQFF. CDR3 in DNA: TGTGCCACCCGGGAAGCGGGGTACAATGAGCAGTTCTTC. The V call is TRBV27, the J call TRBJ2-1, with TRBD2 identical over 7 bases. J lost 4 bases, V lost 10 bases, and 7 bases had no gene match. Germline CDR1 is MNHEY and CDR2 is SMNVEV (reference sequence). This CDR3 spans 13 amino acids.

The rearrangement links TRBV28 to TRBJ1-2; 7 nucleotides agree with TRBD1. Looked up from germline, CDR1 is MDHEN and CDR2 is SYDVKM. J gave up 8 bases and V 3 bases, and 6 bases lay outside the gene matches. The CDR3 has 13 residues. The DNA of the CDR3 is TGTGCCAGCAGTTTTCCAGGGGGACGGGGCTACACCTTC. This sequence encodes CASSFPGGRGYTF.